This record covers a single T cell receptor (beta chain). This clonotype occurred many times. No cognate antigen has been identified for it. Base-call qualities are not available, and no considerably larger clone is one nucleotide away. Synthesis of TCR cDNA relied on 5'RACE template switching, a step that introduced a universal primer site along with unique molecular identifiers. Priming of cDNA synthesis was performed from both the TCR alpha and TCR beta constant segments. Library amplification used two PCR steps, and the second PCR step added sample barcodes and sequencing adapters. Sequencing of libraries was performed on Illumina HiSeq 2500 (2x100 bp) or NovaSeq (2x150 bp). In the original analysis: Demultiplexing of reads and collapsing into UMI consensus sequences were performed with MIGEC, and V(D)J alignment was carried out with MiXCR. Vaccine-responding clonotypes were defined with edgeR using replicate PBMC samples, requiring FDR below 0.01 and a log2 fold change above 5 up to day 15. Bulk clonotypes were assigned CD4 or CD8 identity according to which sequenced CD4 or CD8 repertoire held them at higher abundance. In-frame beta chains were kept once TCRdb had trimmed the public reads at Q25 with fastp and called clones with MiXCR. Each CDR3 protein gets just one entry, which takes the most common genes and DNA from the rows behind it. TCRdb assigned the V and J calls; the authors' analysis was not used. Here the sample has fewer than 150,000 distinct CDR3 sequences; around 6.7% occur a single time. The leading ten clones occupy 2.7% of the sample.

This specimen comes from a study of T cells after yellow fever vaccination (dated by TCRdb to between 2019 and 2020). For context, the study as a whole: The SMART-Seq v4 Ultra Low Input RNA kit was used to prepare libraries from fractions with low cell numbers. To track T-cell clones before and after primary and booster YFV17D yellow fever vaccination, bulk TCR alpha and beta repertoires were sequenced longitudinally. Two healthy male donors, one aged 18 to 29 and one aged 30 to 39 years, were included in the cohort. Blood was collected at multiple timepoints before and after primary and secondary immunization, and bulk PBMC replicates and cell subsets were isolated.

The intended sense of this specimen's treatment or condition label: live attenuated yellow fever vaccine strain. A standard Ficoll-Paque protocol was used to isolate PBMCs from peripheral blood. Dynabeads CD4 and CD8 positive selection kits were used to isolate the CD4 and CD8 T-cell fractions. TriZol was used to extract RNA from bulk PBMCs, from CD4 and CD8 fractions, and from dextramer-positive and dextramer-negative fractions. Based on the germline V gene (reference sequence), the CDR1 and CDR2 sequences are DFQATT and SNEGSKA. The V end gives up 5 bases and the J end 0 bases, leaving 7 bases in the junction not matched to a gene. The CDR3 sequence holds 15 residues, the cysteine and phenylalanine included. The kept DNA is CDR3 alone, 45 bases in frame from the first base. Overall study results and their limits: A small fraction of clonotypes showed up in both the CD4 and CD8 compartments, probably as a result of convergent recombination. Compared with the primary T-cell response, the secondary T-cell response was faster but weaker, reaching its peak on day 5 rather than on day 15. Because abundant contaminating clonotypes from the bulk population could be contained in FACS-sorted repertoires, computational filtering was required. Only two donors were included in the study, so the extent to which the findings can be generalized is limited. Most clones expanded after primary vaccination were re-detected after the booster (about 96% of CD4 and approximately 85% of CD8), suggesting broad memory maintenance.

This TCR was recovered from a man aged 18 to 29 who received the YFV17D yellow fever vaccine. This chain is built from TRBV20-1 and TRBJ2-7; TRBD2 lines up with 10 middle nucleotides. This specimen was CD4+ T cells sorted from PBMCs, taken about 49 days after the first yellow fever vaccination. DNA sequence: TGCAGTGCTCCCGTCCCTAGCGGGGGCTCCTACGAGCAGTACTTC. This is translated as CSAPVPSGGSYEQYF.